The clone carrying this T cell receptor (beta chain) was seen many times. The antigen remains undetermined. This specimen comes from a study of neurological immune-mediated disorders. Study-wide points: Sharing of CDR3 amino acid sequences among expanded clones across subjects was absent, suggesting private repertoires in all groups. HTLV-1-associated myelopathy had the most TCR clonal expansion, while multiple sclerosis had the least, a level that fell below healthy controls.

Trimming removed 3 bases at V and 2 bases at J, with 11 bases between. Germline loops: CDR1 SGHRS, CDR2 YFSETQ. The CDR3 consists of 15 residues. Synthesis of cDNA was performed by 5'RACE using 10-nucleotide random UMIs. From 15-18 subjects, each sequencing run yielded over 180 million TCR-beta sequences. TCRdb analysed the 5' RACE reads with MiXCR anew, one entry per CDR3 protein. The table lists 35,000 to 45,000 distinct CDR3 sequences, 13% to 15% of them singletons. The sequence derives from a woman between 50 and 59 years old with HTLV-1-associated myelopathy (HAM/TSP). The V call is TRBV5-1, the J call TRBJ2-2; D tentatively reads TRBD1 or TRBD2 (5 bases each). The specimen was PBMCs. Here the CDR3 DNA reads TGCGCCAGCAGCTGGGACGGCCCCAACACCGGGGAGCTGTTTTTT. Protein product: CASSWDGPNTGELFF.